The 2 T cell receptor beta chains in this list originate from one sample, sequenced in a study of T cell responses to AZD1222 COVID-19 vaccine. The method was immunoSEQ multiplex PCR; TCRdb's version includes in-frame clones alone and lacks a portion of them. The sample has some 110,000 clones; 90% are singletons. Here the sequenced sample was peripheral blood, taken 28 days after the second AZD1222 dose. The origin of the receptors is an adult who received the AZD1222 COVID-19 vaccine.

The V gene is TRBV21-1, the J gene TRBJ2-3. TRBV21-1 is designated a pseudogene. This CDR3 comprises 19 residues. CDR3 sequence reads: CASSASTGPEVGGTDTQYF. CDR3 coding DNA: TGTGCCAGCAGCGCAAGCACCGGGCCTGAGGTTGGTGGGACAGATACGCAGTATTTT.

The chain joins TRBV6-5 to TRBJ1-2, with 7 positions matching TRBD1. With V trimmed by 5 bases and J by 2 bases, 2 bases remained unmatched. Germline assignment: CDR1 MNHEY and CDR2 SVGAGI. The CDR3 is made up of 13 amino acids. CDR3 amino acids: CASSQQGNYGYTF. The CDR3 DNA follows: TGTGCCAGCAGTCAACAGGGGAACTATGGCTACACCTTC.